Each of the 27 T cell receptor beta chains below was sequenced from the same sample in a study of human T cells and chemical hapten exposure. TCRdb re-analysed the RACE reads in MiXCR, keeping a single row per CDR3 protein. The sample holds more than 35,000 distinct CDR3 sequences, 3.7% seen once. Time point defined: healthy volunteer bleed at 6 weeks. Researchers extracted total RNA from unfractionated whole blood. The material sequenced was whole blood. The receptors stem from a human donor in good health. Some clones in this sample may be carry-over from other donors' samples.

This clonotype was detected many times. V gene TRBV6-2 or TRBV6-3 combines with J gene TRBJ1-2; 8 nucleotides line up with TRBD1. The CDR3 runs to 16 residues. Per germline, CDR1 MNHEY and CDR2 SVGEGT. Unmatched junction bases numbered 7, after V lost 0 bases and J lost 4 bases. In DNA, the CDR3 is TGTGCCAGCAGTTACTCGTTACAGGGGGTTAGCTATGGCTACACCTTC. As protein: CASSYSLQGVSYGYTF.

This clonotype has more than one count but fewer than ten. V is TRBV18 and J is TRBJ1-6, with 7 bases fitting TRBD1. The CDR3 length is 15 residues. After removal of 4 bases from V and 7 bases from J, the junction contained 7 bases not matched to a gene. Germline V gene sequence: CDR1 KGHSH, CDR2 LQKENI. Here the CDR3 DNA reads TGTGCCAGCTCACGACAGGGAAGGGACAATTCACCCCTCCACTTT. It encodes CASSRQGRDNSPLHF.

This clonotype was seen repeatedly, ten times or more. The chain couples TRBV6-6 to TRBJ1-6; D is undetermined. Trimming shortened V by 0 bases and J by 12 bases, and 12 bases separated the two germline ends. This CDR3 is built from 14 residues. Germline CDR1 reads MNHNY; CDR2 reads SVGAGI (reference sequence). The CDR3 region is CASSYSLSDIPLHF. The DNA of the CDR3 is TGTGCCAGCAGTTACTCGCTATCCGACATACCCCTCCACTTT.

This clonotype was picked up many times. In DNA, the CDR3 is TGCGCCAGCAGCTTGGTAGGGATCACAGATACGCAGTATTTT. Translation: CASSLVGITDTQYF. V usage is TRBV5-1 and J usage is TRBJ2-3, with no clear D. The CDR3 loop spans 14 amino acids. Trimming stripped 0 bases from V and 2 bases from J, with 7 bases between. CDR1 and CDR2 (germline): SGHRS, YFSETQ.

V and J are TRBV13 and TRBJ1-5; 7 bases match TRBD1. Losses at the gene ends were 0 bases for V and 4 bases for J; bases not matched to a gene: 3. Germline V gene lookup returns CDR1 PRHDT and CDR2 FYEKMQ (reference sequence). CDR3 length: 15 residues. The CDR3 region has the DNA TGTGCCAGCAGCTTAGGTCGACAGGGAAATCAGCCCCAGCATTTT. Translated: CASSLGRQGNQPQHF.

This clonotype showed up many times. This sequence joins TRBV9 and TRBJ2-5; no reliable D call. V dropped 4 bases and J dropped 1 base, with 14 bases sitting between them. The CDR3 extends over 15 amino acids. Germline values: CDR1 SGDLS, CDR2 YYNGEE. CDR3 sequence reads: CASSPLRGPQETQYF. CDR3 sequence (DNA): TGTGCCAGCAGCCCCTTGAGAGGACCCCAAGAGACCCAGTACTTC.

This clonotype appeared a few times. The chain carries TRBV28 and TRBJ1-2; 9 nucleotides agree with TRBD1. Germline V CDR1 and CDR2: MDHEN, SYDVKM. The CDR3 runs to 17 residues. Trimming cost V 4 bases and J 2 bases; bases outside gene matches: 11. For the CDR3, the DNA is TGTGCCAGCAGTTCGAGCGGAAGGACAGGGGAAAACTATGGCTACACCTTC. This translates into CASSSSGRTGENYGYTF.

This clonotype showed up many times. The gene calls are TRBV28 and TRBJ2-7; a possible D gene is TRBD1 (6 bases). Germline-derived CDR1 and CDR2 are MDHEN and SYDVKM. Between the trimmed V and J ends, which lost 3 bases and 7 bases, there was a span of 16 bases. CDR3 length equals 14 residues. As DNA, the CDR3 is TGTGCCAGCAGTTTTCAGGGGTTCAGGCCAGAGCAGTACTTC. It specifies CASSFQGFRPEQYF.

The CDR3 loop reads CASSPGTGNYGYTF. DNA of the CDR3: TGTGCCAGTAGTCCGGGGACAGGGAACTATGGCTACACCTTC. V and J are TRBV19 and TRBJ1-2, with 9 bases aligning to TRBD1. Germline assignment: CDR1 LNHDA and CDR2 SQIVND (reference sequence). The CDR3 extends over 14 amino acids. J lost 2 bases, V lost 5 bases, and 3 bases had no gene match.

This clonotype has at least ten counts. The J gene is TRBJ2-7, the V gene TRBV10-3; 7 bases are shared with TRBD1. Trimming took 5 bases from V and 3 from J; bases not matched to a gene: 10. The length of the CDR3 is 15 residues. Germline V gene sequence: CDR1 ENHRY, CDR2 SYGVKD. The CDR3 region is CAISKDRVRFYEQYF. Written as DNA, the CDR3 is TGTGCCATCAGTAAAGACAGGGTTCGTTTCTACGAGCAGTACTTC.

This clonotype was recorded many times. This chain links TRBV7-9 with TRBJ2-7; 9 bases match TRBD1. The germline gives CDR1 SEHNR, CDR2 FQNEAQ (reference sequence). CDR3 length: 13 residues. The V gene end was trimmed by 5 bases and the J gene end by 6 bases; junction bases not matched to a gene: 5. Written as DNA, the CDR3 is TGTGCCAGCAGCACAGGGGGCACAGCCGAGCAGTACTTC. Amino acid sequence: CASSTGGTAEQYF.

This clonotype was detected many times. This sequence joins TRBV28 and TRBJ2-3; 8 bases line up with TRBD2. Unmatched junction bases numbered 2, after V lost 5 bases and J lost 1 base. CDR1 and CDR2 from the germline V gene are MDHEN and SYDVKM. This CDR3 spans 14 amino acids. The CDR3 nucleotides are TGTGCCAGCAGTCGAGCGGGGGGCACAGATACGCAGTATTTT. Translating gives CASSRAGGTDTQYF.

This clonotype was seen many times. The V call is TRBV3-1, the J call TRBJ2-1; D is perhaps TRBD2 (5 bases). Between the trimmed V and J ends, which lost 0 bases and 6 bases, there was a span of 12 bases. This CDR3 spans 15 amino acids. CDR1 is LGHDT, CDR2 YNNKEL, per germline (reference sequence). The CDR3 coding sequence is TGTGCCAGCAGCCAAGATCCTAGGACTGTCAATGAGCAGTTCTTC. Its translation is CASSQDPRTVNEQFF.

The DNA of the CDR3 is TGTGCCAGCAGTTCCCCCCTAGCGGGACGCTACGAGCAGTACTTC. This encodes CASSSPLAGRYEQYF. This chain joins TRBV27 and TRBJ2-7, with TRBD2 matching 9 bases. The germline V gene encodes CDR1 MNHEY and CDR2 SMNVEV (reference sequence). V shed 4 bases and J 3 bases; nucleotides not matched to a gene: 7. The CDR3 loop spans 15 amino acids.

This clonotype has ten or more counts. The chain joins TRBV6-5 to TRBJ1-1; D perhaps matches TRBD1 (5 bases). This CDR3 is built from 14 residues. V shed 2 bases and J shed 2 bases, with 9 bases lying between them. Germline CDR1 is MNHEY and CDR2 is SVGAGI. CDR3 residues: CASSYGALNTEAFF. DNA of the CDR3: TGTGCCAGCAGTTACGGGGCCTTAAACACTGAAGCTTTCTTT.

V gene TRBV5-5 combines with J gene TRBJ2-1, with D perhaps given as TRBD1 or TRBD2 (5 bases each). Germline lookup yields CDR1 SGHKS and CDR2 YYEKEE (reference sequence). CDR3 length: 19 amino acids. V dropped 6 bases and J dropped 0 bases, with 25 bases sitting between them. CDR3 sequence (DNA): TGTGCCAGCATCCTACGTTTCACCGGGACGGCGATCTCCTACAATGAGCAGTTCTTC. Residues: CASILRFTGTAISYNEQFF.

This clonotype has at least ten counts. The CDR3 DNA reads as TGTGCCAGCAGCGCTCGGGACAGGATCTTTAGCGGGACGGTCCCGTACCAAGAGACCCAGTACTTC. Its protein product is CASSARDRIFSGTVPYQETQYF. The J gene is TRBJ2-5, the V gene TRBV9; D possibly matches TRBD1 or TRBD2 (8 bases each). CDR1 is SGDLS and CDR2 is YYNGEE in the germline V gene. Trimming stripped 3 bases from V and 0 bases from J, with 33 bases between. The CDR3 is 22 residues long. The complete variable domain, with remaining parts taken from reference TRBV9 and TRBJ2-5, reads DSGVTQTPKHLITATGQRVTLRCSPRSGDLSVYWYQQSLDQGLQFLIQYYNGEERAKGNILERFSAQQFPDLHSELNLSSLELGDSALYFCASSARDRIFSGTVPYQETQYFGPGTRLLVL.

This clonotype was seen at least ten times. As DNA, the CDR3 is TGTGCCAGCAGGGGACCGGGACTAGCGGGGTGGACCCAGTACTTC. Its translation: CASRGPGLAGWTQYF. This rearrangement joins TRBV6-6 to TRBJ2-5; 13 positions agree with TRBD2. V trimming: 6 bases; J trimming: 7 bases; junction bases outside the gene matches: 8. The germline V gene encodes CDR1 MNHNY and CDR2 SVGAGI (reference sequence). The CDR3 totals 15 residues.

Here the CDR3 reads CASAEDPRDPEAFF. The CDR3 coding sequence is TGTGCCAGTGCCGAGGACCCCAGGGACCCTGAAGCTTTCTTT. The V gene is TRBV27, the J gene TRBJ1-1, with D possibly TRBD1 on 5 matching bases. CDR3 length: 14 amino acids. Between the trimmed V and J ends, which lost 9 bases and 6 bases, there was a span of 20 bases. The germline V gene encodes CDR1 MNHEY and CDR2 SMNVEV (reference sequence).

The gene calls are TRBV27 and TRBJ2-4, with 9 positions matching TRBD2. Germline CDR1 MNHEY, CDR2 SMNVEV (reference sequence). The CDR3 contains 15 residues. J was trimmed by 9 bases and V by 7 bases; bases with no gene match: 13. CDR3 protein: CASTGREGRSSIQYF. Here the CDR3 DNA reads TGTGCCAGCACGGGGCGGGAGGGCCGCTCGAGCATTCAGTACTTC.

This clonotype was seen repeatedly, ten times or more. The chain combines TRBV29-1 with TRBJ2-7; D could derive from TRBD1 or TRBD2 (7 bases each). V lost 8 bases and J 7 bases, leaving 21 bases between the germline ends. Germline lookup yields CDR1 SQVTM and CDR2 ANQGSEA. The CDR3 extends over 13 amino acids. CDR3 residues: CSFREAQGGEQYF. The CDR3 DNA is TGCAGCTTCCGGGAGGCCCAGGGGGGGGAGCAGTACTTC.

This clonotype was detected many times. The V call is TRBV7-9, the J call TRBJ2-1; D gene unclear. The V gene's germline CDR1 is SEHNR and CDR2 FQNEAQ (reference sequence). The V end was cut by 5 bases, the J end by 0 bases, with 14 bases between. This CDR3 contains 16 residues. CDR3 bases: TGTGCCAGCAGCCCCCGGTTGGCTAGCTCCTACAATGAGCAGTTCTTC. Its translation is CASSPRLASSYNEQFF. Looking up the rest from reference TRBV7-9 and TRBJ2-1 gives the full variable domain: DTGVSQNPRHKITKRGQNVTFRCDPISEHNRLYWYRQTLGQGPEFLTYFQNEAQLEKSRLLSDRFSAERPKGSFSTLEIQRTEQGDSAMYLCASSPRLASSYNEQFFGPGTRLTVL.

The rearrangement joins TRBV20-1 to TRBJ2-5, with D possibly TRBD1 on 5 matching bases. This CDR3 has 14 amino acids. In germline, CDR1 is DFQATT, CDR2 SNEGSKA (reference sequence). The ends were cut back, 0 bases at V and 2 bases at J, with 10 bases in the middle. The CDR3 region is CSARERQGQETQYF. The CDR3 DNA sequence: TGCAGTGCTAGAGAGAGGCAGGGACAAGAGACCCAGTACTTC.

This chain connects TRBV6-1 to TRBJ2-5; 7 bases are a match to TRBD2. The CDR3 has 13 residues. V lost 1 base to trimming and J lost 7 bases; unmatched junction nucleotides: 3. Germline CDR1 is MNHNS and CDR2 is SASEGT. The chain's CDR3 is CASSEGGGGTQYF. In DNA, the CDR3 is TGTGCCAGCAGTGAAGGGGGGGGAGGGACCCAGTACTTC.

This clonotype has more than one count but fewer than ten. J is TRBJ1-2 and V is TRBV5-4, with 11 bases aligning to TRBD1. Looked up from germline, CDR1 is SGHNT and CDR2 is YYREEE (reference sequence). Trimming took 3 bases from V and 3 from J; bases not matched to a gene: 4. The CDR3 is 15 amino acids. CDR3 protein: CASSSRTGGDYGYTF. In nucleotides, the CDR3 is TGTGCCAGCAGCTCCCGGACAGGGGGCGACTATGGCTACACCTTC. Complete variable domain (other parts from reference TRBV5-4 and TRBJ1-2): ETGVTQSPTHLIKTRGQQVTLRCSSQSGHNTVSWYQQALGQGPQFIFQYYREEENGRGNFPPRFSGLQFPNYSSELNVNALELDDSALYLCASSSRTGGDYGYTFGSGTRLTVV.

This clonotype was recorded once. This rearrangement joins TRBV4-2 to TRBJ1-1; D uncertain. This CDR3 has 15 amino acids. CDR1 is LGHNA and CDR2 is YNFKEQ in the germline V gene. V was trimmed by 1 base and J by 1 base, leaving 10 bases between them. CDR3 region: CASSQGVLANTEAFF. CDR3 coding DNA: TGTGCCAGCAGCCAAGGGGTCCTAGCGAACACTGAAGCTTTCTTT.

There are many counts of this clonotype. This chain uses TRBV3-1 with TRBJ1-2; a possible D gene is TRBD1 (6 bases). Germline values: CDR1 LGHDT, CDR2 YNNKEL (reference sequence). V lost 4 bases, J lost 3 bases, and 18 bases lay in between. The CDR3 is 16 amino acids. The CDR3 nucleotides are TGTGCCAGCAGCCGCTCCGGGACATACGAGGACTATGGCTACACCTTC. This encodes CASSRSGTYEDYGYTF.